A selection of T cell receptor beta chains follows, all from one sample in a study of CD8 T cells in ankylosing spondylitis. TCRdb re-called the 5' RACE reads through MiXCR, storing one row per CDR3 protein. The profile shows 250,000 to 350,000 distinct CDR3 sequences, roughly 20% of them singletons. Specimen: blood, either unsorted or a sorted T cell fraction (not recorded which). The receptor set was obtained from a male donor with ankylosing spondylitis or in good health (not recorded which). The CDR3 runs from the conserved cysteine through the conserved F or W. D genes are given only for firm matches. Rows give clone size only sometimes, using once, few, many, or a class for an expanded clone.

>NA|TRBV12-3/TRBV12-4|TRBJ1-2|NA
TGTGCCAGCAGTTTAAGTGGGGCAAAAGGCTACACCTTC
CASSLSGAKGYTF
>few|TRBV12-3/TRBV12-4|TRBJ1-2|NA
TGTGCCAGCAGTTTTGCTGGCACTAACTATGGCTACACCTTC
CASSFAGTNYGYTF
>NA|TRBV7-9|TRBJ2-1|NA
TGTGCCAGCAGCTTAGTTAACATCCACAATGAGCAGTTCTTC
CASSLVNIHNEQFF
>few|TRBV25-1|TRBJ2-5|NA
TGTGCCAGCAGAACTGCTCAGACCCAGTACTTC
CASRTAQTQYF
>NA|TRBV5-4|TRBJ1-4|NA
TGTGCCAGCAGCTTGGGGGGGACAACTAATGAAAAACTGTTTTTT
CASSLGGTTNEKLFF
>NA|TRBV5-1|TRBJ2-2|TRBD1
TGCGCCAGCAGCCGCCGGGACAGGGGTTTTGGAAAGACACGGGGGGAGCTGTTTTTT
CASSRRDRGFGKTRGELFF
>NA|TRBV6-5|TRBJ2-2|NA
TGTGCCAGCGGGTCGAGCACCGGGGAGCTGTTTTTT
CASGSSTGELFF
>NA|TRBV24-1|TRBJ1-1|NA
TGTGCCACCAGTCGGGGGGGAAGAACTGAAGCTTTCTTT
CATSRGGRTEAFF
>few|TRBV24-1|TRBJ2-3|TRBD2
TGTGCCACCAGTGACCTAGGGACTAGCGGCACAGATACGCAGTATTTT
CATSDLGTSGTDTQYF
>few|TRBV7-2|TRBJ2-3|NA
TGTGCCAGCAGCCCCCGTCGGGGGGGGGACAGTAGAGATACGCAGTATTTT
CASSPRRGGDSRDTQYF
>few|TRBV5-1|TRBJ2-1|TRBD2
TGCGCCAGCAGCTTGGAGGCGGGGGGGCCGTGGGAGCAGTTCTTC
CASSLEAGGPWEQFF
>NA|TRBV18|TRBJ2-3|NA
TGTGCCAGCTCACCACCGGCTCTACCCACAGATACGCAGTATTTT
CASSPPALPTDTQYF
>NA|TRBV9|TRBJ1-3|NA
TGTGCCAGCAGCCCACGGCAGGGGTGGTCCGGAAACACCATATATTTT
CASSPRQGWSGNTIYF
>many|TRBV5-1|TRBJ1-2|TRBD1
TGCGCCAGCAGCTTGGTTACGGGACAGGGCTATGGCTACACCTTC
CASSLVTGQGYGYTF